This T cell receptor beta chain is from a study of T cells after yellow fever vaccination. General study results and limits: High-abundance clonotypes from the bulk population could contaminate FACS-sorted repertoires. Clonotypes shared by both compartments, CD4 and CD8, made up a small share. Post-booster reappearance was seen for most primary-vaccination clones (nearly 97% CD4, 85% to 90% CD8). A weaker secondary response peaked on day 5, the primary on day 15.

With respect to this clonotype: Its antigen is not known.

TCRdb called the 5' RACE reads again in MiXCR, with one record for every CDR3 protein. The sample lists 200,000 to 250,000 distinct CDR3 sequences; about 3% were seen once. The CDR3 loop spans 13 amino acids. Germline trimming cut 7 bases from V and 4 bases from J; bases unmatched to any gene: 7. The germline V gene encodes CDR1 DFQATT and CDR2 SNEGSKA (reference sequence). The rearrangement uses TRBV20-1 and TRBJ2-1, with 7 bases identical to TRBD1. The specimen was CD4+ T cells sorted from PBMCs, collected 10 days after the yellow fever booster vaccination. This sequence was found in a man younger than 30 who received the YFV17D yellow fever vaccine. The CDR3 reads CSGKTGPYNEQFF. CDR3 DNA sequence: TGCAGTGGGAAGACAGGGCCTTACAATGAGCAGTTCTTC.